The clone carrying this TCR beta chain was seen a handful of times. This sample was included in a study of blood T cells in healthy people across ages. This CDR3 has 13 residues. Trimming left V 3 bases short and J 8 bases short, with 11 bases between. Germline V CDR1 and CDR2: SGDLS, YYNGEE. The authors ran a second PCR of 7 to 11 cycles using a sample-barcoded 5' primer and a J-beta primer mix. In TCRdb, the 5' RACE reads were re-called with MiXCR into one record per CDR3 protein. Of roughly 1,500,000 distinct CDR3 sequences detected, 35% to 45% appear once; the ten largest clones hold roughly 8.2%.

Material: blood. The chain carries TRBV9 and TRBJ1-4, with no clear D. The source of this sequence is a woman aged 18-29 years in good health. The DNA of the CDR3 is TGTGCCAGCAGCGACCAGATAGGGGAAAAACTGTTTTTT. This gives the protein CASSDQIGEKLFF.